The 13 T cell receptor beta chains reported below all come from one sample, sequenced in a study of blood T cell repertoires in COVID-19. The data were produced by immunoSEQ multiplex PCR, yet TCRdb's version contains in-frame clones alone and is incomplete. The table lists about 190,000 clones, approximately 84% of them singletons. Sequencing was done on a sample of peripheral blood. These receptors all come from a woman in her 70s with active or convalescent COVID-19.

CDR3 sequence reads: CASSPDPGTGGSETQYF. CDR3 nucleotides: TGTGCCAGCAGCCCCGATCCGGGAACGGGAGGTTCGGAGACCCAGTACTTC. The chain couples TRBV9 to TRBJ2-5; TRBD2 matches 7 bases. From germline, CDR1 is SGDLS and CDR2 YYNGEE. This CDR3 has 17 amino acids. Trimming removed 4 bases from V and 5 bases from J; junction bases left unmatched: 17.

The chain links TRBV7-2 to TRBJ2-4; D not certain. Trimming removed 2 bases from V and 2 bases from J, with 13 bases in between. Germline assignment: CDR1 SGHTA and CDR2 FQGNSA. The CDR3 has 16 residues. The CDR3, as DNA: TGTGCCAGCAGCTTACCCCATCTACTAACCAAAAACATTCAGTACTTC. Protein sequence: CASSLPHLLTKNIQYF.

The J gene is TRBJ2-2, the V gene TRBV19; 7 bases align to TRBD1. Germline V gives CDR1 LNHDA, CDR2 SQIVND (reference sequence). The CDR3 totals 15 residues. V lost 6 bases and J lost 6; bases outside the gene matches: 10. The CDR3 sequence is CASRGRGGTAGELFF. CDR3 DNA: TGTGCCAGTAGGGGGAGAGGGGGCACGGCCGGGGAGCTGTTTTTT.

The genes are TRBV6-1 and TRBJ1-1, with D possibly TRBD1 on 5 matching bases. CDR3 length equals 15 residues. Germline V gene lookup returns CDR1 MNHNS and CDR2 SASEGT. The V end was cut by 1 base, the J end by 4 bases, with 13 bases between. CDR3: CASSEGGTGGTEAFF. The DNA for the CDR3 is TGTGCCAGCAGTGAAGGAGGGACGGGGGGCACTGAAGCTTTCTTT.

The chain couples TRBV5-6 to TRBJ2-1; D might be TRBD2 (6 bases). The CDR3 has 14 amino acids. With 4 bases removed from V and 5 bases from J, the gap between germline ends came to 13 bases. Per the germline V gene, CDR1 is SGHDT and CDR2 is YYEEEE. The CDR3 loop is CASSREPGDNEQFF. In DNA form, the CDR3 reads TGTGCCAGCAGCCGGGAGCCGGGGGACAATGAGCAGTTCTTC.

The chain carries TRBV15 and TRBJ1-2, with 7 bases lining up with TRBD1. Trimming cost V 1 base and J 2 bases; bases outside gene matches: 7. This CDR3 has 16 amino acids. Germline V gives CDR1 LNHNV, CDR2 YYDKDF (reference sequence). CDR3 loop: CATSRVKGALNYGYTF. The CDR3 coding sequence is TGTGCCACCAGCAGAGTAAAGGGGGCCCTAAACTATGGCTACACCTTC.

The chain employs TRBV2 and TRBJ2-5; 8 bases are shared with TRBD2. The CDR3 totals 15 residues. Germline V lookup: CDR1 SNHLY, CDR2 FYNNEI. V trimming: 7 bases; J trimming: 6 bases; junction bases outside the gene matches: 13. The CDR3 spells CASISGGGGRKTQYF. CDR3 DNA sequence: TGTGCCAGCATTAGTGGGGGCGGGGGGCGAAAGACCCAGTACTTC.

The V and J genes are TRBV5-1 and TRBJ1-2; D perhaps matches TRBD1 (6 bases). The CDR3 covers 17 residues. Trimming left V 6 bases short and J 0 bases short, with 21 bases between. Looked up from germline, CDR1 is SGHRS and CDR2 is YFSETQ. CDR3 sequence: CASTPGAGVEANYGYTF. The CDR3 DNA follows: TGCGCCAGCACCCCAGGGGCAGGGGTGGAAGCTAACTATGGCTACACCTTC.

The chain is built from TRBV9 and TRBJ2-2; maybe TRBD2 (5 bases). Germline CDR1 reads SGDLS; CDR2 reads YYNGEE. Trimming pared 0 bases from V and 3 bases from J, leaving 9 bases between. The CDR3 covers 15 residues. CDR3 bases: TGTGCCAGCAGCGTAGATTTGCGGGACACCGGGGAGCTGTTTTTT. Translation gives CASSVDLRDTGELFF.

This clone has a single count. The chain links TRBV10-3 to TRBJ2-3; 7 bases map to TRBD1. J gave up 2 bases and V 3 bases, and 8 bases lay outside the gene matches. The CDR3 consists of 16 residues. Germline-derived CDR1 and CDR2 are ENHRY and SYGVKD. The CDR3 DNA is TGTGCCATCAGTGACCGAAACAGGGGATCCACAGATACGCAGTATTTT. Encoded protein: CAISDRNRGSTDTQYF.

The chain couples TRBV24-1 to TRBJ2-5; 7 bases are shared with TRBD1. Germline V gives CDR1 KGHDR, CDR2 SFDVKD. V dropped 3 bases and J dropped 3; count of bases not matched to a gene: 3. CDR3 size: 14 residues. CDR3 amino acids: CATSDPTGKETQYF. CDR3 nucleotide sequence: TGTGCCACCAGTGATCCGACAGGGAAAGAGACCCAGTACTTC.

DNA of the CDR3: TGTGCCAGCAGCTTGGTTAGCGTAGGGTTCAGCAATCAGCCCCAGCATTTT. Translating it yields CASSLVSVGFSNQPQHF. The V and J genes are TRBV5-4 and TRBJ1-5; D gene unclear. V was pared by 0 bases and J by 1 base, with 14 bases between. The length of the CDR3 is 17 residues. Germline V gene sequence: CDR1 SGHNT, CDR2 YYREEE (reference sequence). The full variable domain, completed using reference TRBV5-4 and TRBJ1-5, is ETGVTQSPTHLIKTRGQQVTLRCSSQSGHNTVSWYQQALGQGPQFIFQYYREEENGRGNFPPRFSGLQFPNYSSELNVNALELDDSALYLCASSLVSVGFSNQPQHFGDGTRLSIL.

The genes are TRBV19 and TRBJ2-6, with D possibly matching TRBD1 (6 bases). Germline V gene lookup returns CDR1 LNHDA and CDR2 SQIVND (reference sequence). CDR3 size: 17 residues. V was trimmed by 6 bases and J by 0 bases, leaving 15 bases between them. The CDR3 region is CASSLRGESSGANVLTF. As DNA, the CDR3 is TGTGCCAGTAGCCTCAGGGGCGAAAGCTCTGGGGCCAACGTCCTGACTTTC.